A selection of T cell receptor beta chains follows, all from one sample in a study of control samples from healthy donors and cancer patients. Clones were sequenced by immunoSEQ multiplex PCR, and TCRdb holds only the in-frame ones, with some missing. The sample holds 350,000 to 450,000 clones, 75% to 95% seen once. The sequencing sample was made of PBMCs. The receptors come from a middle-aged man with head and neck cancer. CDR3s include the opening cysteine and the closing phenylalanine or tryptophan. Clone size appears in some rows only: once, few, many, or a class for an expanded clone.

v_call: TRBV19
j_call: TRBJ1-5
clone_size: NA
cdr3_length: 17
cdr3_aa: CASKVGDGGESNGVQHF

v_call: TRBV5-1
j_call: TRBJ2-3
clone_size: NA
cdr3_length: 13
cdr3_aa: CASSLDNTDTQYF

v_call: TRBV30
j_call: TRBJ2-7
clone_size: once
cdr3_length: 14
cdr3_aa: CAWSLRDRGDEQYF

v_call: TRBV15
j_call: TRBJ2-1
clone_size: NA
cdr3_length: 22
cdr3_aa: CATSRRVLRQGALAGEYNEQFF

v_call: TRBV4-1
j_call: TRBJ1-6
clone_size: NA
cdr3_length: 17
cdr3_aa: CASSQELGESYNSPLHF

v_call: TRBV12-3/TRBV12-4
j_call: TRBJ1-4
clone_size: NA
cdr3_length: 11
cdr3_aa: CASSPGQDVFF

v_call: TRBV19
j_call: TRBJ1-6
clone_size: NA
cdr3_length: 13
cdr3_aa: CASSGQGSSPLHF

v_call: TRBV7-9
j_call: TRBJ1-1
clone_size: NA
cdr3_length: 12
cdr3_aa: CASSLSSAEAFF

v_call: TRBV7-7
j_call: TRBJ2-2
clone_size: NA
cdr3_length: 15
cdr3_aa: CASSLGSSGTGELFF

v_call: TRBV4-3
j_call: TRBJ2-3
clone_size: NA
cdr3_length: 16
cdr3_aa: CASSQDGHASTDTQYF

v_call: TRBV27
j_call: TRBJ2-2
clone_size: NA
cdr3_length: 17
cdr3_aa: CASSLPSGRDWLGELFF

v_call: TRBV2
j_call: TRBJ1-1
clone_size: NA
cdr3_length: 12
cdr3_aa: CASIWMNTEAFF

v_call: TRBV27
j_call: TRBJ2-1
clone_size: NA
cdr3_length: 11
cdr3_aa: CASSFYNEQFF

v_call: TRBV2
j_call: TRBJ1-5
clone_size: NA
cdr3_length: 12
cdr3_aa: CASSVVRQPQHF

v_call: TRBV18
j_call: TRBJ1-1
clone_size: NA
cdr3_length: 14
cdr3_aa: CASSPSRLSTEAFF

v_call: TRBV19
j_call: TRBJ1-3
clone_size: NA
cdr3_length: 14
cdr3_aa: CASSMARGQGTIYF

v_call: TRBV2
j_call: TRBJ2-7
clone_size: NA
cdr3_length: 15
cdr3_aa: CASRVEQGEGYEQYF

v_call: TRBV30
j_call: TRBJ1-4
clone_size: NA
cdr3_length: 13
cdr3_aa: CAWSVRRWEKLFF

v_call: TRBV5-5
j_call: TRBJ2-1
clone_size: once
cdr3_length: 13
cdr3_aa: CASSVEGPREQFF

v_call: TRBV6-5
j_call: TRBJ1-2
clone_size: NA
cdr3_length: 14
cdr3_aa: CASSQRQASYGYTF

v_call: TRBV5-4
j_call: TRBJ1-2
clone_size: once
cdr3_length: 13
cdr3_aa: CASSTDREGGYTF

v_call: TRBV5-1
j_call: TRBJ2-3
clone_size: NA
cdr3_length: 14
cdr3_aa: CASSWGTATDTQYF

v_call: TRBV5-6
j_call: TRBJ2-1
clone_size: NA
cdr3_length: 13
cdr3_aa: CASSLGRVNEQFF

v_call: TRBV7-9
j_call: TRBJ1-2
clone_size: NA
cdr3_length: 17
cdr3_aa: CASSLGGGSFHLYGYTF

v_call: TRBV7-9
j_call: TRBJ2-7
clone_size: NA
cdr3_length: 15
cdr3_aa: CASSLDLAGIYEQYF

v_call: TRBV2
j_call: TRBJ1-4
clone_size: once
cdr3_length: 15
cdr3_aa: CASSDWTGGNEKLFF

v_call: TRBV27
j_call: TRBJ1-2
clone_size: NA
cdr3_length: 15
cdr3_aa: CASSPTPSGNYGYTF

v_call: TRBV18
j_call: TRBJ2-7
clone_size: NA
cdr3_length: 14
cdr3_aa: CASSPQTGVAEQYF

v_call: TRBV29-1
j_call: TRBJ2-7
clone_size: NA
cdr3_length: 14
cdr3_aa: CSVEAPDSSYEQYF

v_call: TRBV6-6
j_call: TRBJ1-5
clone_size: few
cdr3_length: 15
cdr3_aa: CASSYSISGNQPQHF

v_call: TRBV5-1
j_call: TRBJ2-1
clone_size: NA
cdr3_length: 15
cdr3_aa: CASSVGQGAYNEQFF

v_call: TRBV30
j_call: TRBJ1-2
clone_size: few
cdr3_length: 13
cdr3_aa: CACARQINYGYTF

v_call: TRBV30
j_call: TRBJ2-3
clone_size: NA
cdr3_length: 16
cdr3_aa: CAWSGGESRITDTQYF

v_call: TRBV11-2
j_call: TRBJ1-6
clone_size: NA
cdr3_length: 15
cdr3_aa: CASTLGGGNNSPLHF

v_call: TRBV4-1
j_call: TRBJ2-2
clone_size: NA
cdr3_length: 17
cdr3_aa: CASSLPPREYGTGELFF

v_call: TRBV7-3
j_call: TRBJ2-1
clone_size: NA
cdr3_length: 19
cdr3_aa: CASSLISGQTSGSGNEQFF

v_call: TRBV6-5
j_call: TRBJ1-4
clone_size: NA
cdr3_length: 15
cdr3_aa: CASTPGDMSNEKLFF

v_call: TRBV6-5
j_call: TRBJ1-5
clone_size: few
cdr3_length: 15
cdr3_aa: CASTATLDRNQPQHF

v_call: TRBV5-4
j_call: TRBJ1-3
clone_size: few
cdr3_length: 16
cdr3_aa: CASSLGGFSTGNTIYF

v_call: TRBV18
j_call: TRBJ2-3
clone_size: NA
cdr3_length: 14
cdr3_aa: CASSVGLAGDTQYF

v_call: TRBV29-1
j_call: TRBJ2-7
clone_size: NA
cdr3_length: 12
cdr3_aa: CSATGDRNEQYF

v_call: TRBV5-6
j_call: TRBJ1-1
clone_size: once
cdr3_length: 13
cdr3_aa: CASSPDRRAEAFF

v_call: TRBV19
j_call: TRBJ1-5
clone_size: many
cdr3_length: 15
cdr3_aa: CASSVSAGGDQPQHF

v_call: TRBV4-3
j_call: TRBJ2-2
clone_size: NA
cdr3_length: 17
cdr3_aa: CASSQELAGGNTGELFF

v_call: TRBV6-5
j_call: TRBJ2-1
clone_size: few
cdr3_length: 15
cdr3_aa: CASTGTSGGYNEQFF

v_call: TRBV6-1
j_call: TRBJ1-2
clone_size: NA
cdr3_length: 13
cdr3_aa: CASSEGDPGGYTF